This TCR beta chain was recorded in a study of response to subunit inactivated influenza vaccine. TCRdb reprocessed the RT-PCR reads via MiXCR and lists one record per CDR3 protein. The sample includes 400,000 to 650,000 distinct CDR3 sequences, approximately 7.7% seen only once; the top ten take around 12%. Germline loops: CDR1 DFQATT, CDR2 SNEGSKA (reference sequence). This CDR3 has 14 residues. V was clipped by 7 bases and J by 0 bases, with 12 bases between them. This clonotype has ten or more counts. No antigen is known for it. The study, taken as a whole, reports: Researchers suggested that each seasonal influenza vaccination recruits few new T cells.

This specimen was PBMCs from blood, taken around 2 years after vaccination. The chain uses TRBV20-1 and TRBJ2-2; possibly TRBD1 or TRBD2 for D (5 bases each). The source is a man aged 50 to 69 who received an inactivated influenza vaccine. CDR3 region: CSVTGPTNTGELFF. CDR3 coding DNA: TGCAGTGTGACGGGACCGACGAACACCGGGGAGCTGTTTTTT.